This T cell receptor beta chain was sequenced during a study of cytomegalovirus exposure and HLA in healthy donors. Trimming took off 1 base at V and 5 bases at J, with 6 bases between the two ends. The germline V gene encodes CDR1 SGHVS and CDR2 FNYEAQ. The CDR3 sequence is 12 residues long. Vbeta (60) and Jbeta (13) primers were used in the PCR. Only in-frame clones appear in the TCRdb table, and some are missing; sequencing was by immunoSEQ multiplex PCR. The profile shows fewer than 250,000 clones, approximately 80% of them singletons. The sequence was collected from a girl aged 2 to 10 in good health and CMV-seronegative. What was sequenced was PBMCs. The V and J genes are TRBV7-6 and TRBJ2-7; D gene ambiguous. CDR3 sequence reads: CASSLGANEQYF. The DNA of the CDR3 is TGTGCCAGCAGCTTAGGGGCAAACGAGCAGTACTTC.